The 22 T cell receptor beta chains below all came from one sample that was sequenced in a study of identical twins. One entry per CDR3 protein, called by TCRdb with MiXCR from the 5' RACE reads. The repertoire holds 1.5 million to 2 million distinct CDR3 sequences, with around 29% as singletons. The specimen sequenced was cord blood. The source is a newborn girl in good health.

This clonotype was detected only a few times. CDR3 region: CASNHPTVAGFTQYF. CDR3 nucleotide sequence: TGTGCCAGCAACCACCCCACCGTAGCGGGATTTACGCAGTATTTT. V gene TRBV11-2 combines with J gene TRBJ2-3, with 8 bases aligning to TRBD2. The CDR3 sequence is 15 residues long. The ends lost 7 bases at V and 8 bases at J; junction bases unmatched: 14. The V gene's germline CDR1 is SGHAT and CDR2 FQNNGV.

The CDR3 DNA sequence: TGCAGCGTCGGACGCCCAGGCGGGGGCTACACCTTC. It specifies CSVGRPGGGYTF. The chain combines TRBV29-1 with TRBJ1-2; no definite D call. V dropped 6 bases and J dropped 8 bases, with 16 bases sitting between them. From germline, CDR1 is SQVTM and CDR2 ANQGSEA. The CDR3 has 12 amino acids.

The V and J genes are TRBV24-1 and TRBJ1-5; D unclear. CDR1 and CDR2 from the germline V gene are KGHDR and SFDVKD. CDR3 length: 12 residues. Between the trimmed V and J ends, which lost 11 bases and 0 bases, there was a span of 7 bases. The CDR3 DNA follows: TGTGCCAGGGCTAATAGCAATCAGCCCCAGCATTTT. It yields the protein CARANSNQPQHF.

This clonotype was found many times. The gene calls are TRBV6-2 or TRBV6-3 and TRBJ2-7, with D perhaps TRBD1 or TRBD2 (5 bases each). This CDR3 is built from 15 residues. Germline V CDR1 and CDR2: MNHEY, SVGEGT. V lost 4 bases, J lost 0 bases, and 13 bases lay in between. The CDR3 here is CASSSAGTYSYEQYF. The CDR3 coding sequence is TGTGCCAGCAGTTCGGCCGGGACGTACTCCTACGAGCAGTACTTC.

V gene TRBV2 combines with J gene TRBJ1-1; D not certain. CDR3 length: 12 residues. Germline CDR1 reads SNHLY; CDR2 reads FYNNEI. V was cut by 7 bases and J by 7 bases, with 13 bases left in between. Written as DNA, the CDR3 is TGTGCCAGCATATTCCTGGCAGATGAAGCTTTCTTT. This encodes CASIFLADEAFF.

As for this clonotype: At one end the junction does not follow the germline gene, possibly because of a read error. This chain joins TRBV5-1 and TRBJ1-2; D is undetermined. The CDR3 spans 15 residues. Germline V gene data show CDR1 as SGHRS and CDR2 as YFSETQ. The CDR3 spells CAGSLAGMPNYGYTF. The DNA of the CDR3 is TGCGCCGGCAGCTTGGCCGGCATGCCTAACTATGGCTACACCTTC.

This chain joins TRBV7-9 and TRBJ2-1; D is undetermined. Trimming cost V 5 bases and J 4 bases, with 15 bases left between them. CDR3 length: 15 amino acids. Per the germline V gene, CDR1 is SEHNR and CDR2 is FQNEAQ (reference sequence). Written as DNA, the CDR3 is TGTGCCAGCAGCCTCGATCCTAGGGCTTACAATGAGCAGTTCTTC. As protein: CASSLDPRAYNEQFF.

This clonotype appeared a few times. The gene calls are TRBV10-1 and TRBJ2-1, with D possibly matching TRBD1 (6 bases). The germline V gene encodes CDR1 WNHNN and CDR2 SYGVQD (reference sequence). The CDR3 runs to 13 residues. V dropped 3 bases and J dropped 14 bases, with 17 bases sitting between them. The CDR3 reads CASSDYARDNKFF. CDR3 nucleotide sequence: TGCGCCAGCAGTGACTATGCCCGGGACAATAAGTTCTTC.

The chain has TRBV5-1 and TRBJ1-2, with 7 bases identical to TRBD1. The CDR3 loop spans 15 amino acids. Germline CDR1 reads SGHRS; CDR2 reads YFSETQ. After removal of 5 bases from V and 6 bases from J, the junction contained 13 bases not matched to a gene. In nucleotides, the CDR3 is TGCGCCAGCAGTGGAATCAGGGGGTACCTAGATGGCTACACCTTC. Its protein product is CASSGIRGYLDGYTF. The entire variable domain, with the rest obtained from reference TRBV5-1 and TRBJ1-2, is as follows: KAGVTQTPRYLIKTRGQQVTLSCSPISGHRSVSWYQQTPGQGLQFLFEYFSETQRNKGNFPGRFSGRQFSNSRSEMNVSTLELGDSALYLCASSGIRGYLDGYTFGSGTRLTVV.

The gene calls are TRBV3-1 and TRBJ1-4; D remains unclear. Trimming pared 2 bases from V and 4 bases from J, leaving 5 bases between. Per germline, CDR1 LGHDT and CDR2 YNNKEL (reference sequence). This CDR3 region has 13 residues. CDR3: CASSQFGNEKLFF. The CDR3 nucleotides read TGTGCCAGCAGCCAATTCGGTAATGAAAAACTGTTTTTT.

CDR3 sequence reads: CAIRETGVTNTEAFF. CDR3 bases: TGTGCCATCAGGGAAACAGGGGTGACGAACACTGAAGCTTTCTTT. V gene TRBV10-3 combines with J gene TRBJ1-1; 7 bases are shared with TRBD1. CDR1 and CDR2 from the germline V gene are ENHRY and SYGVKD. After removal of 6 bases from V and 1 base from J, the junction contained 8 bases not matched to a gene. The CDR3 contains 15 residues.

This clonotype came up once. The chain combines TRBV11-2 with TRBJ2-5; D is unclear. The CDR3 sequence is 13 residues long. Deletions cut 5 bases from V and 4 bases from J, with 11 bases between. The V gene's germline CDR1 is SGHAT and CDR2 FQNNGV. CDR3 nucleotides: TGTGCCAGCAGCGTATCCAGGCTAGAGACCCAGTACTTC. This translates into CASSVSRLETQYF.

This rearrangement joins TRBV28 to TRBJ2-7; D unresolved. Between the trimmed V and J ends, which lost 5 bases and 10 bases, there was a span of 18 bases. This CDR3 is 13 amino acids long. In germline, CDR1 is MDHEN, CDR2 SYDVKM. This CDR3 is CASSLQATQAQYF. The CDR3 DNA reads TGTGCCAGCAGTCTGCAGGCGACGCAGGCCCAGTACTTC. The variable domain in full, completed from reference TRBV28 and TRBJ2-7, reads DVKVTQSSRYLVKRTGEKVFLECVQDMDHENMFWYRQDPGLGLRLIYFSYDVKMKEKGDIPEGYSVSREKKERFSLILESASTNQTSMYLCASSLQATQAQYFGPGTRLTVT.

In its sample, this clonotype was seen a few times. J is TRBJ2-1 and V is TRBV20-1; D possibly corresponds to TRBD2 (5 bases). This CDR3 has 13 residues. Deletions cut 6 bases from V and 4 bases from J, with 13 bases between. From germline, CDR1 is DFQATT and CDR2 SNEGSKA (reference sequence). CDR3 coding DNA: TGCAGTGCCACTAGAGACGTGTACAATGAGCAGTTCTTC. Protein: CSATRDVYNEQFF.

This clonotype occurred many times. V is TRBV4-2 and J is TRBJ1-4, with 8 bases lining up with TRBD1. V dropped 1 base and J dropped 2; count of bases not matched to a gene: 3. This CDR3 comprises 16 residues. Germline V lookup: CDR1 LGHNA, CDR2 YNFKEQ. The CDR3, as DNA: TGTGCCAGCAGCCAAGCGCAGGGGGCCACTAATGAAAAACTGTTTTTT. Translation: CASSQAQGATNEKLFF.

This clonotype was found a few times. The chain joins TRBV27 to TRBJ2-3; a weak D match, TRBD1 (6 bases). CDR3 size: 15 residues. The V and J ends lost 5 bases and 1 base respectively, with 13 bases between them. Germline CDR1 is MNHEY and CDR2 is SMNVEV (reference sequence). For the CDR3, the DNA is TGTGCCAGCAGTAGGTACAGGGTCCGCACAGATACGCAGTATTTT. It specifies CASSRYRVRTDTQYF.

This chain links TRBV12-3 or TRBV12-4 with TRBJ2-1; 7 nucleotides match TRBD2. V was pared by 5 bases and J by 8 bases, with 15 bases of the junction left unmatched. This CDR3 spans 16 amino acids. In nucleotides, the CDR3 is TGTGCCAGCAGTCCCCCCTGGACTAGTGGGAACGATGAGCAGTTCTTC. Its protein is CASSPPWTSGNDEQFF.

This chain connects TRBV29-1 to TRBJ1-2; 7 bases are shared with TRBD1. V was clipped by 4 bases and J by 8 bases; unmatched bases: 16. This CDR3 is built from 15 residues. Germline values: CDR1 SQVTM, CDR2 ANQGSEA. As DNA, the CDR3 is TGCAGCGTTGTTCTTGGACAGGCGAACGACCGGGGCTACACCTTC. Residues: CSVVLGQANDRGYTF.

This clonotype was recorded many times. The chain uses TRBV5-1 and TRBJ2-3; D is unresolved. Trimming removed 0 bases at V and 4 bases at J, with 9 bases between. Germline values: CDR1 SGHRS, CDR2 YFSETQ. The CDR3 contains 14 residues. The CDR3 reads CASSLGGSSDTQYF. The CDR3 region has the DNA TGCGCCAGCAGCTTGGGAGGTAGCTCAGATACGCAGTATTTT.

The chain uses TRBV4-1 and TRBJ2-3; D gene unclear. CDR3 length: 13 amino acids. V dropped 2 bases and J dropped 11 bases, with 14 bases sitting between them. The V gene's germline CDR1 is MGHRA and CDR2 YSYEKL. The DNA for the CDR3 is TGCGCCAGCAGCCAACTCGCCCTATTGGGGCAGTATTTT. It is translated as CASSQLALLGQYF.

This clonotype has only a few counts. The chain recombines TRBV20-1 with TRBJ2-3; TRBD2 is a possible D gene (5 bases). The germline V gene encodes CDR1 DFQATT and CDR2 SNEGSKA (reference sequence). The CDR3 totals 16 residues. Trimming cost V 5 bases and J 2 bases, with 20 bases left between them. The CDR3 DNA is TGCAGTGCTCCGAGACGGGGTCTAGAAATCACAGATACGCAGTATTTT. Encoded protein: CSAPRRGLEITDTQYF.

This rearrangement joins TRBV5-1 to TRBJ2-1, with D unclear. The CDR3 extends over 13 amino acids. V lost 3 bases to trimming and J lost 7 bases, with 11 bases between them. Per the germline V gene, CDR1 is SGHRS and CDR2 is YFSETQ. The CDR3 nucleotides read TGCGCCAGCAGCTCGGAACTTATTAATGAGCAGTTCTTC. Encoded protein: CASSSELINEQFF.